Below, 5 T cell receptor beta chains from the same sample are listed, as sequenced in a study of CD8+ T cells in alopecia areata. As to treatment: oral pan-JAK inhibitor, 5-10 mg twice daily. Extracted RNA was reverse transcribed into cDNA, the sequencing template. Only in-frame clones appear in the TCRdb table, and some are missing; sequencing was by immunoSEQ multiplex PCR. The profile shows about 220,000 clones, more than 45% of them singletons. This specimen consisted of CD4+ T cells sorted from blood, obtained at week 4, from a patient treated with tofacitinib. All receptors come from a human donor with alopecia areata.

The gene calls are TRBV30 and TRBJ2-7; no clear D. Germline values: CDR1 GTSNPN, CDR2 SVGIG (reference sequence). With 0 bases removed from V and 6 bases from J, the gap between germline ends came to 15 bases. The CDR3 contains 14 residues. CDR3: CAWSVGLPPGEQYF. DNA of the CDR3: TGTGCCTGGAGTGTAGGCCTCCCGCCCGGCGAGCAGTACTTC. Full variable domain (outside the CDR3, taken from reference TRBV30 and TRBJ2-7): SQTIHQWPATLVQPVGSPLSLECTVEGTSNPNLYWYRQAAGRGLQLLFYSVGIGQISSEVPQNLSASRPQDRQFILSSKKLLLSDSGFYLCAWSVGLPPGEQYFGPGTRLTVT.

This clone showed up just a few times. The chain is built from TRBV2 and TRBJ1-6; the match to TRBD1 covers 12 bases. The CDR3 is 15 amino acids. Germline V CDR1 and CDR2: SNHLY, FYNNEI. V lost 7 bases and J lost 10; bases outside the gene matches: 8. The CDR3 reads CASKGQGAANSPLHF. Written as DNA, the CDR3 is TGTGCCAGCAAGGGACAGGGGGCGGCCAACTCACCCCTCCACTTT.

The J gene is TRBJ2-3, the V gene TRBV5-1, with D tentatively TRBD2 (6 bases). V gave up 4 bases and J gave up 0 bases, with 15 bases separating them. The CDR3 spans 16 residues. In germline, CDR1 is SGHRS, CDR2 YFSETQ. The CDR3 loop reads CASSRSSGHSTDTQYF. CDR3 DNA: TGCGCCAGCAGCAGATCAAGCGGGCACAGCACAGATACGCAGTATTTT.

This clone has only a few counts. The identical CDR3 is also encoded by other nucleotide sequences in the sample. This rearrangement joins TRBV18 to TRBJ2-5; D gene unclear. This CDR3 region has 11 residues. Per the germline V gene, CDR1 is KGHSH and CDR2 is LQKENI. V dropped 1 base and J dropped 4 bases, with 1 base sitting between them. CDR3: CASSPRETQYF. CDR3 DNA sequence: TGTGCCAGCTCACCACGAGAGACCCAGTACTTC.

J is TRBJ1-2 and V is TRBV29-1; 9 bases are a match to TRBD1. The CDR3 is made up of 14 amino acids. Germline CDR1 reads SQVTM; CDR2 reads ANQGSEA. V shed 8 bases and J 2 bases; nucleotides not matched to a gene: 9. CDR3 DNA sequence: TGCAGCATCACTCCCGGGACAGGGAACTATGGCTACACCTTC. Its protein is CSITPGTGNYGYTF.